This TCR beta chain derives from a study of blood T cell repertoires in COVID-19. The germline gives CDR1 SGHTA, CDR2 FQGNSA. The germline V and J ends were trimmed by 2 bases and 2 bases, with 13 bases remaining between them. This CDR3 comprises 15 residues. Participants were aged about 18 to 100 years, lived in about two dozen US areas, and enrolled virtually. Grouping used clinical history reported by participants in a survey and questionnaire. In the authors' methods: The authors estimated nucleated cell counts from reference gene primer amplification. Libraries were prepared by immunoSEQ multiplex PCR; TCRdb keeps only in-frame clonotypes and omits some of them. V and J calls and clone size are those listed in that table; D and trimming were worked out from the DNA. The top ten hold 1.4% to 1.5% of the sample, which has more than 350,000 clones, approximately 91% seen once.

The V gene is TRBV7-2, the J gene TRBJ2-7; possibly TRBD2 for D (7 bases). The TCR comes from a woman younger than 35 who had been exposed to COVID-19. The specimen sequenced was PBMCs or T cells enriched from blood (not recorded which). The CDR3 DNA is TGTGCCAGCAGCTTACTTGGCGGGGGCCCCTACGAGCAGTACTTC. Translating it yields CASSLLGGGPYEQYF.